The T cell receptor (delta chain) under discussion was sequenced for a study of gammadelta T cells in human blood. Points from the study as a whole: Polyclonal expansion of innate γδ T cells after birth appeared microbially driven.

Points on this clone: Its matching antigen is unknown.

TCRdb reanalysed the RT-PCR reads with CATT. The table lists about 800 delta-chain clones, around 53% of them singletons. V was pared by 2 bases and J by 0 bases, with 1 base of the junction left unmatched. Germline V lookup: CDR1 GEAIGNYY, CDR2 EKD. The CDR3 runs to 16 residues. The source of this sequence is a human donor. The rearrangement uses TRDV2 and TRDJ2; 11 positions match TRDD3. Sequenced sample: Vgamma9Vdelta2 gamma-delta T cells from infant blood. The CDR3 sequence: CACDILGDTLTAQLFF. For the CDR3, the DNA is TGTGCCTGTGACATACTGGGGGATACTTTGACAGCACAACTCTTCTTT.